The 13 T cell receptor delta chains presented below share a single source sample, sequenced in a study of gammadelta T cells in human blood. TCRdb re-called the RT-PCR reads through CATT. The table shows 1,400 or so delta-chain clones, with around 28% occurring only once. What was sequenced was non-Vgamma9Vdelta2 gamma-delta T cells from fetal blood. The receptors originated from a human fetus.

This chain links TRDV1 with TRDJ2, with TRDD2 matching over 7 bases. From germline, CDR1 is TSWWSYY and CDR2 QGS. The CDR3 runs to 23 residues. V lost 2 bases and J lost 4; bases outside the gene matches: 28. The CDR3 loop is CALGESLYSYGTWGLRWTAQLFF. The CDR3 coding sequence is TGTGCTCTTGGGGAATCCCTATATTCCTACGGAACGTGGGGACTCCGATGGACAGCACAACTCTTCTTT.

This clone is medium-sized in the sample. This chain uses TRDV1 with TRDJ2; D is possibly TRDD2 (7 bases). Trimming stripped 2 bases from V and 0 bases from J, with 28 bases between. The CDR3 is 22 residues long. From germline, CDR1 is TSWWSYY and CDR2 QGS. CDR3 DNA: TGTGCTCTTGGGGAAAGAGACTTCCTAAGGAGTTGGGGGTTCACTTTGACAGCACAACTCTTCTTT. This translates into CALGERDFLRSWGFTLTAQLFF.

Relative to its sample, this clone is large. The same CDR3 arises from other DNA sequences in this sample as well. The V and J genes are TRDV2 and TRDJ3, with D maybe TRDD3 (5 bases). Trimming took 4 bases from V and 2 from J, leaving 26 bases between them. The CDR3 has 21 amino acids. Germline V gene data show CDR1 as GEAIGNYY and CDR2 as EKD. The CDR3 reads CACENPMRIDDPPWDTRQMFF. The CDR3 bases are TGTGCCTGTGAAAACCCTATGAGGATAGACGACCCCCCCTGGGACACCCGACAGATGTTTTTC.

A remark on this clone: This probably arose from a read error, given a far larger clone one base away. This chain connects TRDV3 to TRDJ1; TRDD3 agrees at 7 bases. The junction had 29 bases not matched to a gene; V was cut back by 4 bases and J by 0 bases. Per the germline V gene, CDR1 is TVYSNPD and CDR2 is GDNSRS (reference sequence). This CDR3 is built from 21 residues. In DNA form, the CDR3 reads TGTGCCTCCGCCCCTCACTCGGGGACTGGGGCCGCTTGGCCGTACACCGATAAACTCATCTTT. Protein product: CASAPHSGTGAAWPYTDKLIF.

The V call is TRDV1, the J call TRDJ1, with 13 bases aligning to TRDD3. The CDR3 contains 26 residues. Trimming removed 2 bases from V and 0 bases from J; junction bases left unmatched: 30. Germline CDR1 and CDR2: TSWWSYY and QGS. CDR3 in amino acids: CALGEKCPFLLTGGYAGLSYTDKLIF. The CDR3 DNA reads TGTGCTCTTGGGGAAAAGTGCCCCTTCCTCTTGACTGGGGGATACGCGGGTCTGTCTTACACCGATAAACTCATCTTT.

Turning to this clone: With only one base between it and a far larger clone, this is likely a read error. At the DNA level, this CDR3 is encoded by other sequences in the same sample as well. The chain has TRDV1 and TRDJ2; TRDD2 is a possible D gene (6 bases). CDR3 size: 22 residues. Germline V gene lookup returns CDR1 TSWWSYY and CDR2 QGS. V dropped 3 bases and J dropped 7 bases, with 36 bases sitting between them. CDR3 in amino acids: CALGDRPSGALWGIHSGAQLFF. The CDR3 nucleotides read TGTGCTCTTGGGGACCGGCCTTCCGGTGCGCTGTGGGGAATCCACAGCGGAGCACAACTCTTCTTT.

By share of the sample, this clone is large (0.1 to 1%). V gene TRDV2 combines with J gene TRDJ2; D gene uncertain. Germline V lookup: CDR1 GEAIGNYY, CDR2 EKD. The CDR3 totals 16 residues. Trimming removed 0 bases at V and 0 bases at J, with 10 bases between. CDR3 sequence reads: CACDTSGQALTAQLFF. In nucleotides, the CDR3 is TGTGCCTGTGACACCTCGGGCCAAGCTTTGACAGCACAACTCTTCTTT.

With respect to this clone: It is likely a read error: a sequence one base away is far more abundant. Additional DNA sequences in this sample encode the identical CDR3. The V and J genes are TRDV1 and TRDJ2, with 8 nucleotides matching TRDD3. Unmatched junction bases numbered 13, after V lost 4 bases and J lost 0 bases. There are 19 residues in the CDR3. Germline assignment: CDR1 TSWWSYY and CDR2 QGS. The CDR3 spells CALGGTGGPSLALTAQLFF. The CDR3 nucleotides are TGTGCTCTTGGGGGTACTGGGGGGCCGTCTCTAGCTTTGACAGCACAACTCTTCTTT.

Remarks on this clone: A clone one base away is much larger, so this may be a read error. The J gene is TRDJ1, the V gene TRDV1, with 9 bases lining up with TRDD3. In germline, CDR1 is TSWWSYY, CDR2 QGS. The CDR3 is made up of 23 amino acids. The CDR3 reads CALRELRGPGGPYWGTYTDKLIF. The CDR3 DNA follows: TGTGCTCTTAGGGAACTACGGGGGCCAGGGGGCCCCTACTGGGGGACGTACACCGATAAACTCATCTTT.

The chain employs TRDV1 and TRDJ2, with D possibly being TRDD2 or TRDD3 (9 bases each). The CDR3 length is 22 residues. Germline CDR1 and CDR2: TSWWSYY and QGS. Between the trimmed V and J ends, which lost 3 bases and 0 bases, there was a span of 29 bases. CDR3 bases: TGTGCTCTTGGGGAGGCGGCCTTCCTACGGATACTGGGGGACTCTTTGACAGCACAACTCTTCTTT. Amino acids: CALGEAAFLRILGDSLTAQLFF.

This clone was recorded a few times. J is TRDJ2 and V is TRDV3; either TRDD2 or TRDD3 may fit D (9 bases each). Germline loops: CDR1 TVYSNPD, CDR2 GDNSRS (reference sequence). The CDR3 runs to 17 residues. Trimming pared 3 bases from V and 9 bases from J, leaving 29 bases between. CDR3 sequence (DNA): TGTGCCTTCTCCCCTTCCTACGGTTACTGGGGGACTACACAACTCTTCTTT. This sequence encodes CAFSPSYGYWGTTQLFF.

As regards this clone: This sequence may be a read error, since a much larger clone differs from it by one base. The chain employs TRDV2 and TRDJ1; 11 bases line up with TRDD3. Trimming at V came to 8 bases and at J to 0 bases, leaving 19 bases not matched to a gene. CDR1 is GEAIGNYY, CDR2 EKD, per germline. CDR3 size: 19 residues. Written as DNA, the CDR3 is TGTGCCTTTAGGTGGATTCTCCTACTGGGGGATAATGACACCGATAAACTCATCTTT. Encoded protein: CAFRWILLLGDNDTDKLIF.

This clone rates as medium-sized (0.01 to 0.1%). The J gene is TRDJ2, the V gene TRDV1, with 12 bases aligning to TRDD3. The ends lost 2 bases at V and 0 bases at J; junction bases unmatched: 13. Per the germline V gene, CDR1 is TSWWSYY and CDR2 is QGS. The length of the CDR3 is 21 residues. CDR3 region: CALGEYLLMSGGYALTAQLFF. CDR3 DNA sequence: TGTGCTCTTGGGGAATACCTATTAATGTCTGGGGGATACGCTTTGACAGCACAACTCTTCTTT.